The 9 T cell receptor beta chains below come from one sample, sequenced in a study of blood T cell repertoires in COVID-19. Here immunoSEQ multiplex PCR was the method, and the copy in TCRdb shows in-frame clones only, minus some. The table includes about 30,000 clones, around 90% detected once. Material for sequencing was peripheral blood. These receptor sequences come from a human donor in a cohort sampled during active COVID-19. The donor label of this sample is uncertain.

V usage is TRBV15 and J usage is TRBJ2-6; D is ambiguous. The CDR3 extends over 15 amino acids. V was shortened by 0 bases and J by 2 bases, with 5 bases between the two germline ends. CDR1 is LNHNV and CDR2 is YYDKDF in the germline V gene (reference sequence). In nucleotides, the CDR3 is TGTGCCACCAGCAGAGACAGCGCTGGGGCCAACGTCCTGACTTTC. Amino acid sequence: CATSRDSAGANVLTF. Full variable domain (remainder filled in from reference TRBV15 and TRBJ2-6): DAMVIQNPRYQVTQFGKPVTLSCSQTLNHNVMYWYQQKSSQAPKLLFHYYDKDFNNEADTPDNFQSRRPNTSFCFLDIRSPGLGDTAMYLCATSRDSAGANVLTFGAGSRLTVL.

The chain is built from TRBV5-1 and TRBJ2-3; a possible D gene is TRBD2 (5 bases). Per the germline V gene, CDR1 is SGHRS and CDR2 is YFSETQ. With 0 bases removed from V and 2 bases from J, the gap between germline ends came to 10 bases. The CDR3 length is 15 residues. The CDR3 spells CASSLGGRDTDTQYF. DNA of the CDR3: TGCGCCAGCAGCTTGGGTGGGAGAGACACAGATACGCAGTATTTT. Complete variable domain (other parts from reference TRBV5-1 and TRBJ2-3): KAGVTQTPRYLIKTRGQQVTLSCSPISGHRSVSWYQQTPGQGLQFLFEYFSETQRNKGNFPGRFSGRQFSNSRSEMNVSTLELGDSALYLCASSLGGRDTDTQYFGPGTRLTVL.

V usage is TRBV6-1 and J usage is TRBJ2-1; TRBD2 matches at 10 bases. The germline V gene has CDR1 MNHNS and CDR2 SASEGT. The CDR3 length is 16 residues. V lost 2 bases and J lost 8; bases outside the gene matches: 9. CDR3 DNA: TGTGCCAGCAGTGAAAGGAGAAGCGGGAGGGCCGATGAGCAGTTCTTC. Protein product: CASSERRSGRADEQFF.

The chain has TRBV4-2 and TRBJ2-1; 11 bases are shared with TRBD2. The CDR3 has 18 residues. The V segment lost 1 base and the J segment 1 base; nucleotides outside the gene matches: 6. The germline V gene has CDR1 LGHNA and CDR2 YNFKEQ. The CDR3 here is CASSQVGLAGGSYNEQFF. The CDR3 region has the DNA TGTGCCAGCAGCCAAGTAGGGCTAGCGGGAGGTTCCTACAATGAGCAGTTCTTC.

This clone was counted a few times. CDR3 sequence: CASSLTGGAYGYTF. The CDR3 coding sequence is TGCGCCAGCAGCTTGACAGGGGGGGCCTATGGCTACACCTTC. This sequence joins TRBV5-1 and TRBJ1-2; 8 bases fit TRBD1. The CDR3 runs 14 residues. Germline-derived CDR1 and CDR2 are SGHRS and YFSETQ. V dropped 1 base and J dropped 4; count of bases not matched to a gene: 3.

The chain couples TRBV27 to TRBJ2-7; 7 bases line up with TRBD1. Germline assignment: CDR1 MNHEY and CDR2 SMNVEV (reference sequence). The CDR3 has 15 amino acids. J gave up 2 bases and V 3 bases, and 7 bases lay outside the gene matches. The CDR3 region is CASSFLRDRAYEQYF. Written as DNA, the CDR3 is TGTGCCAGCAGTTTCCTTCGGGACAGAGCCTACGAGCAGTACTTC.

This chain connects TRBV11-2 to TRBJ2-6, with TRBD1 as a possible D gene (5 bases). The CDR3 spans 16 residues. CDR1 and CDR2 (germline): SGHAT, FQNNGV. V dropped 7 bases and J dropped 2 bases, with 15 bases sitting between them. Written as DNA, the CDR3 is TGTGCCAGCACCTTTAGGGGCAGCGCTGGGGCCAACGTCCTGACTTTC. Its protein is CASTFRGSAGANVLTF.

V and J are TRBV5-5 and TRBJ2-7; 9 bases align to TRBD1. V shed 9 bases and J 3 bases; nucleotides not matched to a gene: 10. CDR3 length: 14 residues. Germline CDR1 is SGHKS and CDR2 is YYEKEE (reference sequence). The CDR3 reads CATGEGGQGYEQYF. The CDR3 bases are TGTGCCACCGGGGAGGGGGGACAGGGCTACGAGCAGTACTTC.

The chain combines TRBV6-5 with TRBJ1-3; 7 nucleotides match TRBD1. The CDR3 covers 15 residues. V gave up 4 bases and J gave up 1 base; unmatched junction bases: 4. Germline lookup yields CDR1 MNHEY and CDR2 SVGAGI. CDR3 sequence reads: CASSSPTGSGNTIYF. The CDR3 bases are TGTGCCAGCAGTTCTCCGACAGGGTCTGGAAACACCATATATTTT.